The rows below give T cell receptor beta chains drawn from one sample of a study of blood T cell repertoires in COVID-19. Method: immunoSEQ multiplex PCR; TCRdb's copy keeps in-frame clones and lacks some. This table has 150,000 to 200,000 clones, about 84% appearing once. Material: peripheral blood. The receptors originated from a person aged 70 to 85 with COVID-19, enrolled during active disease. The CDR3 runs from the conserved cysteine through the conserved F or W. The order of the fields is J gene, V gene, CDR3 protein.

TRBJ1-5	TRBV28	CASSLGHSNQPQHF
TRBJ2-3	TRBV15	CATSRPGRLAAGTQYF
TRBJ2-7	TRBV23-1	CARPGFGEGDEQYF
TRBJ1-4	TRBV6-5	CASSRTGVNEKLFF
TRBJ2-7	TRBV28	CASSVVYEQYF
TRBJ2-3	TRBV21-1	CASRPTGSTDTQYF
TRBJ2-5	TRBV3-1/TRBV3-2	CASSLRTGRETQYF
TRBJ1-4	TRBV7-9	CASSSDGGNEKLFF
TRBJ2-5	TRBV7-2	CASSFSGQETQYF
TRBJ2-2	TRBV5-4	CASSYWTGHGGELFF
TRBJ2-5	TRBV2	CASRREGTAVQETQYF
TRBJ2-2	TRBV4-1	CASSQESRTSGRPGTGELFF
TRBJ2-2	TRBV7-3	CASSQGTGELFF
TRBJ2-1	TRBV23-1	CASSHPSTGKAPYNEQFF
TRBJ2-7	TRBV7-2	CASSQFVASGSLIGYEQYF
TRBJ1-6	TRBV27	CASSLLGGAHSPLHF
TRBJ2-1	TRBV7-9	CASSLAGGDYNEQFF
TRBJ1-5	TRBV28	CASSLYQGSNQPQHF
TRBJ1-2	TRBV7-3	CASSANREGYGYTF
TRBJ2-2	TRBV7-8	CASSLLRGASTGELFF
TRBJ2-3	TRBV6-5	CASRRGDTQYF
TRBJ1-4	TRBV5-1	CASSSGGEKLFF
TRBJ2-1	TRBV7-9	CASSLTPGLYNEQFF
TRBJ2-2	TRBV11-2	CASSLVTGGPAGELFF
TRBJ2-7	TRBV7-9	CASSSTGSYEQYF
TRBJ1-6	TRBV30	CAWGDRLGSPLHF
TRBJ1-3	TRBV18	CASSPQGARNSGNTIYF